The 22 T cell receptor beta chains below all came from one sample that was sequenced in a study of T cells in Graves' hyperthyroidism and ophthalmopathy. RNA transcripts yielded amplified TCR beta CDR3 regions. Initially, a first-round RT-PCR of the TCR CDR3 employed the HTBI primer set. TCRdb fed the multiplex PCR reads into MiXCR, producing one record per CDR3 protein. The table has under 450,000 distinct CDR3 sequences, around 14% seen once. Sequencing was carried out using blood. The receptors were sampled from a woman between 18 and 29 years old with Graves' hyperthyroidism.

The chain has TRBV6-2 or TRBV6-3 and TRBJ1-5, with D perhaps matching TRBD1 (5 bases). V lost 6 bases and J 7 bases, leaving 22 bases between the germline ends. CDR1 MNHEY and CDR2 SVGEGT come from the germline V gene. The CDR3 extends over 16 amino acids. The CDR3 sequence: CASSQRGVRVGQPQHF. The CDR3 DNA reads TGTGCCAGCAGCCAGCGGGGGGTCAGGGTAGGGCAGCCCCAGCATTTT.

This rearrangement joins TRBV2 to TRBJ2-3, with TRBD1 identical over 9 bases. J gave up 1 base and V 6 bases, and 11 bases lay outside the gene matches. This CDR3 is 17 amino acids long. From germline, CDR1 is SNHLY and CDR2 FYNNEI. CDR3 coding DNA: TGTGCCAGCAGAGGGACAGGGTACCGGCCGGGCACAGATACGCAGTATTTT. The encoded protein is CASRGTGYRPGTDTQYF.

The CDR3 sequence is CASSSTPQLAGILYEQYF. In DNA form, the CDR3 reads TGTGCCAGCAGCTCGACCCCCCAACTAGCGGGGATACTTTACGAGCAGTACTTC. The rearrangement uses TRBV7-9 and TRBJ2-7, with 10 bases matching TRBD2. Germline V gene sequence: CDR1 SEHNR, CDR2 FQNEAQ (reference sequence). With 4 bases clipped from V and 4 bases from J, the junction kept 16 bases outside the gene matches. This CDR3 spans 18 amino acids.

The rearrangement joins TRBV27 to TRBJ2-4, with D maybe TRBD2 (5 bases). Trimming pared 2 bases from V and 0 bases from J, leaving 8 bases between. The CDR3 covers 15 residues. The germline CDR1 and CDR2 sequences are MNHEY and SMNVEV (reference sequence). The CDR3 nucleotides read TGTGCCAGCAGTTTAGTGGGAGTAGCCAAAAACATTCAGTACTTC. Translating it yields CASSLVGVAKNIQYF.

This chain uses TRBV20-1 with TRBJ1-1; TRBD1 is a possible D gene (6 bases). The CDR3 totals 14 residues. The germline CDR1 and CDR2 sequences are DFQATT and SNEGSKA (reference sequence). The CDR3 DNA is TGCAGCGCCGGTCAGGGGCGGGTTTGGGCTGAAGCTTTCTTT. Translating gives CSAGQGRVWAEAFF.

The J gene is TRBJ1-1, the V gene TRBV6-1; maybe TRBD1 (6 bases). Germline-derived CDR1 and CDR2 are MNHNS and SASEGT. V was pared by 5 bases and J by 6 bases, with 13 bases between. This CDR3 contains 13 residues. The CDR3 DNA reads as TGTGCCAGCAGTTCATGGGACATGCCTGAAGCTTTCTTT. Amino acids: CASSSWDMPEAFF.

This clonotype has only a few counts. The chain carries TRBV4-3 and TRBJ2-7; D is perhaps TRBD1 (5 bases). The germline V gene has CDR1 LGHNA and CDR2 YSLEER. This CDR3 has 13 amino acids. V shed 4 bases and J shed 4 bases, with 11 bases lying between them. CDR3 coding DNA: TGCGCCAGCAGCCCAGGGTCTCCGTACGAGCAGTACTTC. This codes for CASSPGSPYEQYF.

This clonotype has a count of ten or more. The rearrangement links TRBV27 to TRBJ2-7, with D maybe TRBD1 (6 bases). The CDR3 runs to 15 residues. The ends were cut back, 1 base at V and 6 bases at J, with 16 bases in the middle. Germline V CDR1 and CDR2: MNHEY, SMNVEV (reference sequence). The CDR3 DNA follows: TGTGCCAGCAGTTTATTGGACAACAGGGATTTCGAGCAGTACTTC. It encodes CASSLLDNRDFEQYF.

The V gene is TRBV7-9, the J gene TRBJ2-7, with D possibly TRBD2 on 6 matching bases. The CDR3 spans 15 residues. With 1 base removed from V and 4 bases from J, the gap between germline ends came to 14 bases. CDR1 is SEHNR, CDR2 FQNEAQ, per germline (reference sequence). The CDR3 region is CASSLGELARYEQYF. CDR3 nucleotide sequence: TGTGCCAGCAGCTTAGGAGAACTAGCAAGGTACGAGCAGTACTTC.

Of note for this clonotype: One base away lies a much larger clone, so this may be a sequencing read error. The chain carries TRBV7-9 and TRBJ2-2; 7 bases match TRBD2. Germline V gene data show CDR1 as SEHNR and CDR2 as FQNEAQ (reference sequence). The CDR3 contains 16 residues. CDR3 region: CASSPNGLVGTGEPFF. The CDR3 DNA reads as TGTGCCAGCAGCCCGAACGGACTAGTCGGCACCGGGGAGCCGTTTTTT.

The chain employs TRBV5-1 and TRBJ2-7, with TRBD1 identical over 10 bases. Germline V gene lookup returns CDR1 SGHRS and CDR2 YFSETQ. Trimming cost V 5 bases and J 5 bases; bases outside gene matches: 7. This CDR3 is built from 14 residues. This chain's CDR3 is CASSTDRGRNEQYF. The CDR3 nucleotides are TGCGCCAGCAGTACGGACAGGGGGAGGAACGAGCAGTACTTC.

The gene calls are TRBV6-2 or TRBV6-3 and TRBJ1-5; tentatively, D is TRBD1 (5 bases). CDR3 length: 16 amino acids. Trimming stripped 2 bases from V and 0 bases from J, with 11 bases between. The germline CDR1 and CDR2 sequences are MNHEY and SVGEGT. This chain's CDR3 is CASSYESRVSNQPQHF. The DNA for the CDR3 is TGTGCCAGCAGTTACGAATCCAGGGTTAGCAATCAGCCCCAGCATTTT.

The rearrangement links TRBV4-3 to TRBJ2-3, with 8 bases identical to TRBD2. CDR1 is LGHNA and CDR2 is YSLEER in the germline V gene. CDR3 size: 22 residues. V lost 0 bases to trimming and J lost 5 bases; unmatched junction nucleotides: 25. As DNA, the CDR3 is TGCGCCAGCAGCCAAGAAATCCCTTATGCGGGAATCGGCGGGGGGATGCGAGATACGCAGTATTTT. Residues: CASSQEIPYAGIGGGMRDTQYF.

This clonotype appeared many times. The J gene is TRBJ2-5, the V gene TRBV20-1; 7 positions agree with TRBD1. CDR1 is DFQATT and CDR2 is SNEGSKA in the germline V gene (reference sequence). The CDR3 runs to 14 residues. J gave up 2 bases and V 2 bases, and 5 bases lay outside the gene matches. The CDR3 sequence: CSARRDRVQETQYF. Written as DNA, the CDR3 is TGCAGTGCTAGACGTGACAGGGTTCAAGAGACCCAGTACTTC.

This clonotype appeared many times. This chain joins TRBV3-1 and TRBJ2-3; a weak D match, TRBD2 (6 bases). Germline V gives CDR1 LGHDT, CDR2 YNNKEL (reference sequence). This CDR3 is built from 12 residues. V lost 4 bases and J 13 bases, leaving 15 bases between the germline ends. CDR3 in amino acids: CASSLRDSDEYF. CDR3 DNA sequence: TGTGCCAGCAGCCTCCGGGACTCGGATGAGTATTTT.

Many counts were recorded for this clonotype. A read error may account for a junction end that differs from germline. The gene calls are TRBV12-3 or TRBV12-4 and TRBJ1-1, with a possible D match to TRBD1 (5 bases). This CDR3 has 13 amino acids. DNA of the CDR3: TGTGCCAACAGTCCAGGGTCTTCCACTGAAGCTTTCTTT. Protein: CANSPGSSTEAFF.

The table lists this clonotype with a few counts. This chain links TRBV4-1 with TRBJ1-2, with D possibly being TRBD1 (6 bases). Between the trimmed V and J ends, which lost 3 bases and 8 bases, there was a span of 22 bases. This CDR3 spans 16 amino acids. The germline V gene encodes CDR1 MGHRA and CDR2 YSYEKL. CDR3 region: CASSQGWEQGKNGYTF. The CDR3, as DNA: TGCGCCAGCAGCCAGGGGTGGGAACAGGGAAAAAACGGCTACACCTTC.

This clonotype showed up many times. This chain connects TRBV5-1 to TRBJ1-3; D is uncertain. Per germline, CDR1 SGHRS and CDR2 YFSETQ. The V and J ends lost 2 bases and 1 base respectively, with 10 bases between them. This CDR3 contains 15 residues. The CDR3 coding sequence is TGCGCCAGCAGCTTAGGAGGCTCATCTGGAAACACCATATATTTT. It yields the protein CASSLGGSSGNTIYF.

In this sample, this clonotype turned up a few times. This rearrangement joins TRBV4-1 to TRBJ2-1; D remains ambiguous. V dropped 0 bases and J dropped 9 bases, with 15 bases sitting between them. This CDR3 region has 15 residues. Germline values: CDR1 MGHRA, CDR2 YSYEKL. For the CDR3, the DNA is TGCGCCAGCAGCCAAGAGCATCGGTCGTTGTTTGAGCAGTTCTTC. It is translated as CASSQEHRSLFEQFF.

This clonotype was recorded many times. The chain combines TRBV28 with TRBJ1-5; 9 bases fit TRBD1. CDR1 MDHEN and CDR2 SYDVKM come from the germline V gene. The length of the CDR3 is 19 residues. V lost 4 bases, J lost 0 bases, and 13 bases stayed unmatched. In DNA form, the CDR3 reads TGTGCCAGCAGTTCGTTACTTGACAGGGGGAAGTATAGCAATCAGCCCCAGCATTTT. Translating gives CASSSLLDRGKYSNQPQHF.

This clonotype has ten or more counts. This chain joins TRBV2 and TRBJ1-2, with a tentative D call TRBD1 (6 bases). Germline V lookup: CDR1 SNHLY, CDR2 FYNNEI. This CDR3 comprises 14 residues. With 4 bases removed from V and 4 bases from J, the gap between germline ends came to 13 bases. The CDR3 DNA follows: TGTGCCAGCAGTGCCGAGGGGGTTGGCTATGGCTACACCTTC. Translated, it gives CASSAEGVGYGYTF.

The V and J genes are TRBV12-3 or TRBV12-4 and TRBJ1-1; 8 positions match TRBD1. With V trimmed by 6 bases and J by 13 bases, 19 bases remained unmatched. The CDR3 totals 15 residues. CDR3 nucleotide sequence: TGTGCCAGCAGCAAACTAGCGGCGGCAGGGGGCTGGGTTTTCTTT. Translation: CASSKLAAAGGWVFF.